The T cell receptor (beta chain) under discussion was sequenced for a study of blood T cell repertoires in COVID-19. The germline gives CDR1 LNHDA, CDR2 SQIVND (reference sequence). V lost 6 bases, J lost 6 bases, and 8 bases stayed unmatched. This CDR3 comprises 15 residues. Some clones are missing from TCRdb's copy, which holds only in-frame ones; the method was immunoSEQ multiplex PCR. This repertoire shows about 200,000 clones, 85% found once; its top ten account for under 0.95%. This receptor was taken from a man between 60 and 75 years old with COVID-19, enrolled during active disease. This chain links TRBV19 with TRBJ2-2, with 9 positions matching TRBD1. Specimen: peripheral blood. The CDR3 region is CASRGGTGKAGELFF. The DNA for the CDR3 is TGTGCCAGTAGGGGCGGGACAGGGAAGGCCGGGGAGCTGTTTTTT.